Listed here is a single T cell receptor beta chain. Its target is unknown. This entry is derived from a study of cytomegalovirus exposure and HLA in healthy donors. Notes on the study in general: For most subjects, TCR beta sequences were reported to predict HLA-A and HLA-B alleles with accuracy.

The CDR3 contains 16 residues. Per the germline V gene, CDR1 is SGHAT and CDR2 is FQNNGV. J was trimmed by 6 bases and V by 5 bases; bases with no gene match: 13. The PCR was carried out with 60 Vbeta primers and 13 Jbeta primers. Produced via immunoSEQ multiplex PCR; TCRdb's table is partial and in-frame only. This sample carries some 160,000 clones, roughly four fifths of them seen once, and the ten largest clones take around 9%. The receptor comes from a male donor in good health and CMV-seropositive. Sequencing used PBMCs. The chain is built from TRBV11-2 and TRBJ2-1, with 7 bases matching TRBD2. The CDR3 coding sequence is TGTGCCAGCAGCCCCCCTGGGAGGGAATTTGTCAATGAGCAGTTCTTC. Residues: CASSPPGREFVNEQFF.